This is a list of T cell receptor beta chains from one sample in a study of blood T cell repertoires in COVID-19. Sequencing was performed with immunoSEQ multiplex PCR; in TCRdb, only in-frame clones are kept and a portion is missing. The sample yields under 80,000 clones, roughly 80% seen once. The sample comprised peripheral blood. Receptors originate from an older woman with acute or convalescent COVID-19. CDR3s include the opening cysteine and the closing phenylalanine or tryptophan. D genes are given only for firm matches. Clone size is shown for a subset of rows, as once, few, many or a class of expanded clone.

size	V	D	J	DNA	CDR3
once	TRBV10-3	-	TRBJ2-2	TGTGCCATCAGTGAAGGACAGCTTACCGGGGAGCTGTTTTTT	CAISEGQLTGELFF
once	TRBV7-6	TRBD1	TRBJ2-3	TGTGCCAGCAGCCAGGGGACAGTAGCATCAGATACGCAGTATTTT	CASSQGTVASDTQYF
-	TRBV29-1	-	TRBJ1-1	TGCAGCGTTGAACGGCAGGGTGGCACTGAAGCTTTCTTT	CSVERQGGTEAFF
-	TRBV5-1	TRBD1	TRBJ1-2	TGCGCCAGCAGACCGGGACAGGGAACCTATGGCTACACCTTC	CASRPGQGTYGYTF
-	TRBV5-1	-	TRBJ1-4	TGCGCCAGCAGCTCCGGGCAGGGCGTCGGGAATGAAAAACTGTTTTTT	CASSSGQGVGNEKLFF
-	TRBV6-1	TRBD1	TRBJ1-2	TGTGCCAGCAGTGCCCGGGGGGGACAGGGTGGGAATGGCTACACCTTC	CASSARGGQGGNGYTF
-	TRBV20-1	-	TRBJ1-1	TGCAGTGCTAGAGACTGGCTCGGGGCTTTCTTT	CSARDWLGAFF
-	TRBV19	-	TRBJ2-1	TGTGCCAGTAGCCCCAGCTCCTACAATGAGCAGTTCTTC	CASSPSSYNEQFF
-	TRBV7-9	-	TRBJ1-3	TGTGCCAGCAGCTTGGACAGCAACTCTGGAAACACCATATATTTT	CASSLDSNSGNTIYF
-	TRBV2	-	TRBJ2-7	TGTGCCAGCAGTGAAGCGCGCGGACTCGAGCAGTACTTC	CASSEARGLEQYF
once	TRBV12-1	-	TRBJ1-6	TGTGCCAGCAGCCCGACCTTCCGACAGCCAAGCTCCTATAATTCACCCCTCCACTTT	CASSPTFRQPSSYNSPLHF
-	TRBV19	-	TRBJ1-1	TGTGCCAGTAGTGCAACTGGGCTCACTGAAGCTTTCTTT	CASSATGLTEAFF
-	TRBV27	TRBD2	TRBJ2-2	TGTGCCAGCAGTTTTGGTAGCGGGGGCGGCACCGGGGAGCTGTTTTTT	CASSFGSGGGTGELFF
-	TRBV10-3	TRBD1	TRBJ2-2	TGTGCCATCAGGTTGACAGGGGGCAGGACCGGGGAGCTGTTTTTT	CAIRLTGGRTGELFF
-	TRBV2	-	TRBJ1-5	TGTGCCAGCAGTGGGGAGTACAATCAGCCCCAGCATTTT	CASSGEYNQPQHF
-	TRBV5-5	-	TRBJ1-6	TGTGCCAGCAGCTTTGTGACAGCCCAAAATTCACCCCTCCACTTT	CASSFVTAQNSPLHF
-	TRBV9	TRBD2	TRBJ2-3	TGTGCCAGCAGCCCGCTGGGACTAGCGGGGGGGCAACCGCAGTATTTT	CASSPLGLAGGQPQYF
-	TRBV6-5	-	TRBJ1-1	TGTGCCAGCAGTTATGCCAGGGGGAACACTGAAGCTTTCTTT	CASSYARGNTEAFF
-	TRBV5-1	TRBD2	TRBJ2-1	TGCGCCAGCAGCTTGGCCCGAGGACTAGCGGGGGAGCAGTTCTTC	CASSLARGLAGEQFF
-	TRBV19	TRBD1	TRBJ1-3	TGTGCCAGTAAGGGACAGGCCTCTGGAAACACCATATATTTT	CASKGQASGNTIYF
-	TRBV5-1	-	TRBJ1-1	TGCGCCAGCAGCCGACGGGACACCTTCACTGAAGCTTTCTTT	CASSRRDTFTEAFF
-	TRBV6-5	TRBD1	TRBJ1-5	TGTGCCAGCAGTTCGACAGGGGAGAATCAGCCCCAGCATTTT	CASSSTGENQPQHF
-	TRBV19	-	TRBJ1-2	TGTGCCAGTAGTCAGGTTAACTATGGCTACACCTTC	CASSQVNYGYTF
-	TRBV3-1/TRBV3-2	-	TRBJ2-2	TGTGCCAGCAGCCAGACGGGGAACACCGGGGAGCTGTTTTTT	CASSQTGNTGELFF
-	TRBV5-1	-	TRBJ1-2	TGCGCCAGCAGCACCCAGGGTAACTATGGCTACACCTTC	CASSTQGNYGYTF
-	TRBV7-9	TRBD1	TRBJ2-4	TGTGCCAGCAGCTTTTCCGGGACAGGATTAGCCAAAAACATTCAGTACTTC	CASSFSGTGLAKNIQYF
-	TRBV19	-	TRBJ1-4	TGTGCCAGTAGTATTGCCGGTAATGAAAAACTGTTTTTT	CASSIAGNEKLFF
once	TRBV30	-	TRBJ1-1	TGTGCCTGGAGCGCGGACACTGAAGCTTTCTTT	CAWSADTEAFF
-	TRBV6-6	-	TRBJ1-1	TGTGCCAGCAGAGCTCATAACACTGAAGCTTTCTTT	CASRAHNTEAFF
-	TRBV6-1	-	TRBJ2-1	TGTGCCAGCAGTGAAGGACAGGACTCCTACAATGAGCAGTTCTTC	CASSEGQDSYNEQFF
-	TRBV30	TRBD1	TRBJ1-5	TGTGCCTGGGGGGGACAGGGCAATCAGCCCCAGCATTTT	CAWGGQGNQPQHF
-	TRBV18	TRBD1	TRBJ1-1	TGTGCCAGCTCACCAACAGGGGCGGACACTGAAGCTTTCTTT	CASSPTGADTEAFF
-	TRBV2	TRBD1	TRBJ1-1	TGTGCCAGCAGTAAAGGACAGGGAAACACTGAAGCTTTCTTT	CASSKGQGNTEAFF
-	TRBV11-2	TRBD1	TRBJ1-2	TGTGCCAGCAGCTTAACAGGGGGCTATGGCTACACCTTC	CASSLTGGYGYTF
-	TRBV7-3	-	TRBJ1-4	TGTGCCAGCAGCCCCTTTGGGTATGGACAGAGAGGTTGGAAGTCTAATGAAAAACTGTTTTTT	CASSPFGYGQRGWKSNEKLFF
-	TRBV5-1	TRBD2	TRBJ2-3	TGCGCCAGCAGCGTGACTAGCGGGGGGTTCCCAGATACGCAGTATTTT	CASSVTSGGFPDTQYF
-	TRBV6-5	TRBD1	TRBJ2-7	TGTGCCAGCAGTTACTCCTTGACAGGGGGTGAGCAGTACTTC	CASSYSLTGGEQYF
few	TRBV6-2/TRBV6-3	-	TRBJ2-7	TGTGCCAGCAGTTACCTCAGACAGGAGCAGTACTTC	CASSYLRQEQYF
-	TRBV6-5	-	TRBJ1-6	TGTGCCAGCAGTTTACCCGGTTCACCCCTCCACTTT	CASSLPGSPLHF
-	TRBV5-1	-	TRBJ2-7	TGCGCCAGCAGCTTGGAACCTTCCCGCGAGCAGTACTTC	CASSLEPSREQYF
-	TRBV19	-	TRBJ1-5	TGTGCCAGTAGAAGCAGGGAAGGGCAGCCCCAGCATTTT	CASRSREGQPQHF
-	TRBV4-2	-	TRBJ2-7	TGTGCCAGCAGGGGGATGGGGGGGGCGGTAAACGAGCAGTACTTC	CASRGMGGAVNEQYF
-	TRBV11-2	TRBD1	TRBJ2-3	TGTGCCAGCAGCTTGGGCCCTGGGCTTTTCACAGGGGCAGATACGCAGTATTTT	CASSLGPGLFTGADTQYF
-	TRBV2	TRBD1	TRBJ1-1	TGTGCCAGCACTCCGTCCGTGGGACAGGGGAACACTGAAGCTTTCTTT	CASTPSVGQGNTEAFF
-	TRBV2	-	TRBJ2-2	TGTGCCAGCAGTGAAGTTCGGTCGAACACCGGGGAGCTGTTTTTT	CASSEVRSNTGELFF
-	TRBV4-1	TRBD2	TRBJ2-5	TGCGCCAGCAGCCAAGATAATTCGGGCCTAGCGGGAAAGACCCAGTACTTC	CASSQDNSGLAGKTQYF
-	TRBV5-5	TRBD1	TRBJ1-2	TGTGCCAGCAGCTTAACAGGGGGCCGTTCGTTAAATGGCTACACCTTC	CASSLTGGRSLNGYTF
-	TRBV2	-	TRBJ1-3	TGTGCCAGCAGGGGCCTGATGGGGCAGCCACAAAACTCTGGAAACACCATATATTTT	CASRGLMGQPQNSGNTIYF
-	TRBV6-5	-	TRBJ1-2	TGTGCCAGCAGTTACTCGGTTAGATACTATGGCTACACCTTC	CASSYSVRYYGYTF
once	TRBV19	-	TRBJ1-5	TGTGCCAGTGGCTCTCAGGGAAGGGGGCAGCCCCAGCATTTT	CASGSQGRGQPQHF
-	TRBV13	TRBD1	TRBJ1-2	TGTGCCAGCAGCTTAGGCCTAGCGACAGGGTCCTATGGCTACACCTTC	CASSLGLATGSYGYTF
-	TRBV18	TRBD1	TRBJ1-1	TGTGCCAGCTCACCTGACAGGGCCACTGAAGCTTTCTTT	CASSPDRATEAFF
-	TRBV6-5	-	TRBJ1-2	TGTGCCAGCACCGTAGGCGGGGGAATCGGCTACACCTTC	CASTVGGGIGYTF
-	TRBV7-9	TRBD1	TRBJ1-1	TGTGCCAGCAGCTTATCGGGACAGATAATGAACACTGAAGCTTTCTTT	CASSLSGQIMNTEAFF
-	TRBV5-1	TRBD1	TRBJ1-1	TGCGCCAGCAGCTGGGACAGGGCGGGTGAAGCTTTCTTT	CASSWDRAGEAFF